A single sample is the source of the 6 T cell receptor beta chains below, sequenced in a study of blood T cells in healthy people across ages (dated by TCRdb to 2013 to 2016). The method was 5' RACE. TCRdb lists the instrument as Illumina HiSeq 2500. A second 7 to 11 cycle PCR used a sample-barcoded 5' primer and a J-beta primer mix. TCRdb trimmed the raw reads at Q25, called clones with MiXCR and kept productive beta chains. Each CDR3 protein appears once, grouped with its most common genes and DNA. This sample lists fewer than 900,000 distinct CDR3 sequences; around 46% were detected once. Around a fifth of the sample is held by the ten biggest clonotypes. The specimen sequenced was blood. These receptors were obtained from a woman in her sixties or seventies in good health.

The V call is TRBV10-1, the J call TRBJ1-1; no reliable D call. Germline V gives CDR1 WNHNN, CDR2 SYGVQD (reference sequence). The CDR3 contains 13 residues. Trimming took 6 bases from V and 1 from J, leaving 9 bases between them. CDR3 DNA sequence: TGCGCCAGCAGCTCCACATGGAACACTGAAGCTTTCTTT. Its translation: CASSSTWNTEAFF.

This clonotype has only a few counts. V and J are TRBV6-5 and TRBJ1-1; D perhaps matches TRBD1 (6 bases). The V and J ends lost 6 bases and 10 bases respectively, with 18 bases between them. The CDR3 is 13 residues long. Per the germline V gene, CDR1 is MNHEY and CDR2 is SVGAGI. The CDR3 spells CASSPNRASPAFF. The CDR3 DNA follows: TGTGCCAGCAGCCCTAACAGGGCTTCTCCAGCTTTCTTT.

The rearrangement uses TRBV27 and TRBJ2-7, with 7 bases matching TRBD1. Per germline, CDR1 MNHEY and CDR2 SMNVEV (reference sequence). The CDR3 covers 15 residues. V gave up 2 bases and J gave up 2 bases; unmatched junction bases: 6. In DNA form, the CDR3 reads TGTGCCAGCAGTTTAAAGGGGGCCCAAACCTACGAGCAGTACTTC. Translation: CASSLKGAQTYEQYF.

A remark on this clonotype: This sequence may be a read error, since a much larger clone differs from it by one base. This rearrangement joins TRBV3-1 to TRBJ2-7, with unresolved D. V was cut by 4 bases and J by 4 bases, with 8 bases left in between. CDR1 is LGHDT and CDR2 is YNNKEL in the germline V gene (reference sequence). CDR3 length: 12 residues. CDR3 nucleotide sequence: TGTGCCAGCAGCCGAACTCAATACGAGCAGTACTTC. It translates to CASSRTQYEQYF.

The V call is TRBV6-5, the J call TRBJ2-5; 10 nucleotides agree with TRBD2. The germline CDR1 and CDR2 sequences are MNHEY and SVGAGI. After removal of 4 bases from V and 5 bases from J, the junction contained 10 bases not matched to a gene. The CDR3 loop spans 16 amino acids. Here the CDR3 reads CASSLETSGLGETQYF. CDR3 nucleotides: TGTGCCAGCAGTTTAGAGACTAGCGGGTTGGGTGAGACCCAGTACTTC.

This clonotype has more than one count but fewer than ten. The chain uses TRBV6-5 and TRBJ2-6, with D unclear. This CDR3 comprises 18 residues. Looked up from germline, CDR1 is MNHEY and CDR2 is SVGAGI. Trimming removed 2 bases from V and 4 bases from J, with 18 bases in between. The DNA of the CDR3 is TGTGCCAGCAGTTACGGCGGCGTAGCCGGCTCCGGGGCCAACGTCCTGACTTTC. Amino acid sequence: CASSYGGVAGSGANVLTF.